The 26 T cell receptor beta chains below all came from one sample that was sequenced in a study of lymphopenia after photon versus proton radiotherapy. Assay used: immunoSEQ multiplex PCR; TCRdb lists only in-frame clones, some missing. The sample has around 25,000 clones, approximately 80% seen once. The sample here was peripheral blood, taken from a patient treated with photon-based radiotherapy. Source of these receptors: a man aged 35 to 55 with gastric cancer.

This sequence joins TRBV6-6 and TRBJ2-3, with 9 nucleotides matching TRBD2. Looked up from germline, CDR1 is MNHNY and CDR2 is SVGAGI (reference sequence). This CDR3 has 16 residues. The J segment lost 3 bases and the V segment lost 4 bases, leaving 8 bases of the junction unmatched. The CDR3 DNA reads TGTGCCAGCAGTTTCCCCGGGACTAGCAATACAGATACGCAGTATTTT. Amino acids: CASSFPGTSNTDTQYF.

The J gene is TRBJ1-2, the V gene TRBV6-1, with a possible D match to TRBD1 (6 bases). CDR1 is MNHNS, CDR2 SASEGT, per germline. This CDR3 has 14 residues. Trimming removed 6 bases at V and 4 bases at J, with 15 bases between. In nucleotides, the CDR3 is TGTGCCAGCAGGGAGGGGGGGGCCTTCTATGGCTACACCTTC. It codes for CASREGGAFYGYTF.

This rearrangement joins TRBV29-1 to TRBJ2-5, with 9 bases fitting TRBD2. The DNA end is a closer match to TRBJ2-7, so the J assignment may be wrong. The CDR3 is made up of 14 amino acids. Germline lookup yields CDR1 SQVTM and CDR2 ANQGSEA. As DNA, the CDR3 is TGCAGCACCACCGGAGCGGGGGGCAGTCCCGAGCAGTACTTC. It specifies CSTTGAGGSPEQYF.

The chain links TRBV11-2 to TRBJ2-7; D may correspond to TRBD1 or TRBD2 (5 bases each). With 2 bases removed from V and 3 bases from J, the gap between germline ends came to 11 bases. The CDR3 runs to 14 residues. Germline V gives CDR1 SGHAT, CDR2 FQNNGV. The CDR3 DNA sequence: TGTGCCAGCAGCTTACCGGGACCGTTCTACGAGCAGTACTTC. It specifies CASSLPGPFYEQYF.

The rearrangement joins TRBV29-1 to TRBJ1-1; unclear D gene. Germline V gene sequence: CDR1 SQVTM, CDR2 ANQGSEA. V was cut by 7 bases and J by 1 base, with 7 bases left in between. The CDR3 totals 11 residues. CDR3 loop: CSAWTNTEAFF. The CDR3 DNA reads as TGCAGCGCTTGGACGAACACTGAAGCTTTCTTT.

The chain joins TRBV7-9 to TRBJ2-7; a weak D match, TRBD2 (5 bases). Looked up from germline, CDR1 is SEHNR and CDR2 is FQNEAQ (reference sequence). The V and J ends lost 4 bases and 4 bases respectively, with 14 bases between them. This CDR3 comprises 14 residues. The CDR3 coding sequence is TGTGCCAGCAGCTCGGCCGGCAGAGGGTACGAGCAGTACTTC. As protein: CASSSAGRGYEQYF. The complete variable domain, with remaining parts taken from reference TRBV7-9 and TRBJ2-7, reads DTGVSQNPRHKITKRGQNVTFRCDPISEHNRLYWYRQTLGQGPEFLTYFQNEAQLEKSRLLSDRFSAERPKGSFSTLEIQRTEQGDSAMYLCASSSAGRGYEQYFGPGTRLTVT.

The rearrangement joins TRBV10-3 to TRBJ1-1, with TRBD1 identical over 7 bases. Trimming at V came to 2 bases and at J to 2 bases, leaving 5 bases not matched to a gene. CDR3 length: 15 amino acids. Germline lookup yields CDR1 ENHRY and CDR2 SYGVKD. This CDR3 is CAISETGTANTEAFF. In DNA, the CDR3 is TGTGCCATCAGTGAGACGGGGACAGCTAACACTGAAGCTTTCTTT.

The genes are TRBV13 and TRBJ2-5, with D hard to call. Germline values: CDR1 PRHDT, CDR2 FYEKMQ (reference sequence). The CDR3 is made up of 11 amino acids. V shed 5 bases and J shed 2 bases, with 3 bases lying between them. The CDR3 spells CASSVQETQYF. The CDR3, as DNA: TGTGCCAGCAGCGTTCAAGAGACCCAGTACTTC.

The chain links TRBV9 to TRBJ2-3; D not certain. Looked up from germline, CDR1 is SGDLS and CDR2 is YYNGEE. The V end was cut by 0 bases, the J end by 6 bases, with 11 bases between. The CDR3 covers 14 residues. CDR3 coding DNA: TGTGCCAGCAGCGTAGCGGTAGGGATGGATACGCAGTATTTT. Translated, it gives CASSVAVGMDTQYF.

This clone was observed a handful of times. This chain connects TRBV11-2 to TRBJ1-1; the D is unclear. The germline CDR1 and CDR2 sequences are SGHAT and FQNNGV. V was cut by 8 bases and J by 5 bases, with 9 bases left in between. This CDR3 spans 11 amino acids. CDR3 nucleotide sequence: TGTGCCAGCGCCCCCCGGACTGAAGCTTTCTTT. Amino acids: CASAPRTEAFF.

The chain employs TRBV9 and TRBJ2-2; D is unresolved. The CDR3 extends over 14 amino acids. Germline V lookup: CDR1 SGDLS, CDR2 YYNGEE. Trimming removed 0 bases from V and 6 bases from J, with 9 bases in between. Here the CDR3 reads CASSVGPTAGELFF. The CDR3 DNA reads TGTGCCAGCAGCGTAGGCCCCACGGCCGGGGAGCTGTTTTTT.

The chain recombines TRBV7-2 with TRBJ1-3, with D perhaps TRBD1 (6 bases). From germline, CDR1 is SGHTA and CDR2 FQGNSA. The CDR3 is 15 residues long. Between the trimmed V and J ends, which lost 4 bases and 3 bases, there was a span of 13 bases. This chain's CDR3 is CASSSVPDSGNTIYF. As DNA, the CDR3 is TGTGCCAGCAGCTCAGTTCCGGACAGTGGAAACACCATATATTTT.

V gene TRBV7-9 combines with J gene TRBJ2-2; D is unresolved. In germline, CDR1 is SEHNR, CDR2 FQNEAQ (reference sequence). Trimming pared 7 bases from V and 2 bases from J, leaving 20 bases between. The CDR3 spans 17 residues. CDR3 coding DNA: TGTGCCAGCATCCCCTCGGAGCAGGATGGCAACACCGGGGAGCTGTTTTTT. Translating gives CASIPSEQDGNTGELFF.

This chain connects TRBV29-1 to TRBJ1-1, with a weak D call TRBD1 (6 bases). Looked up from germline, CDR1 is SQVTM and CDR2 is ANQGSEA. The CDR3 covers 14 residues. Between the trimmed V and J ends, which lost 7 bases and 6 bases, there was a span of 21 bases. For the CDR3, the DNA is TGCAGCGCCGAGGGGGGCGCAAGGGGCTCTGAAGCTTTCTTT. It encodes CSAEGGARGSEAFF.

This chain connects TRBV5-6 to TRBJ2-5; 7 bases are a match to TRBD2. After removal of 0 bases from V and 5 bases from J, the junction contained 4 bases not matched to a gene. CDR1 is SGHDT, CDR2 YYEEEE, per germline. The CDR3 is 14 residues long. CDR3 sequence: CASSLERGGETQYF. The DNA for the CDR3 is TGTGCCAGCAGCTTGGAGCGGGGAGGGGAGACCCAGTACTTC.

The chain joins TRBV20-1 to TRBJ1-2, with TRBD1 matching 8 bases. Losses at the gene ends were 3 bases for V and 7 bases for J; bases not matched to a gene: 1. The CDR3 extends over 11 amino acids. The V gene's germline CDR1 is DFQATT and CDR2 SNEGSKA (reference sequence). In DNA form, the CDR3 reads TGCAGTGCTAGGGACAGGGTTGGCTACACCTTC. Residues: CSARDRVGYTF.

The chain joins TRBV5-4 to TRBJ1-2; 8 bases agree with TRBD1. There are 13 residues in the CDR3. Germline CDR1 SGHNT, CDR2 YYREEE (reference sequence). Trimming removed 4 bases from V and 8 bases from J; junction bases left unmatched: 7. This CDR3 is CASSPGQVVGYTF. The CDR3 nucleotides read TGTGCCAGCAGCCCGGGACAGGTTGTAGGCTACACCTTC.

The chain couples TRBV15 to TRBJ2-1; D is undetermined. V lost 0 bases to trimming and J lost 5 bases, with 11 bases between them. From germline, CDR1 is LNHNV and CDR2 YYDKDF (reference sequence). The CDR3 is 15 amino acids. The CDR3 DNA follows: TGTGCCACCAGCAGAGACCTTGGAGTTAACAATGAGCAGTTCTTC. This sequence encodes CATSRDLGVNNEQFF.

This chain links TRBV28 with TRBJ1-5; D is possibly TRBD1 (6 bases). Trimming cost V 5 bases and J 1 base, with 12 bases left between them. The CDR3 contains 15 residues. Germline V gives CDR1 MDHEN, CDR2 SYDVKM. Here the CDR3 reads CASSTGHLSNQPQHF. The CDR3 DNA sequence: TGTGCCAGCAGTACGGGACACCTGAGCAATCAGCCCCAGCATTTT.

The chain combines TRBV6-5 with TRBJ1-6; D possibly corresponds to TRBD1 (6 bases). The CDR3 has 13 residues. Germline V CDR1 and CDR2: MNHEY, SVGAGI. V was clipped by 5 bases and J by 14 bases, with 16 bases between them. The CDR3, as DNA: TGTGCCAGCAGTACAAACGCAGGGGCCACCCTCCACTTT. This encodes CASSTNAGATLHF.

Here the CDR3 reads CASSPGKTGQGNIQYF. In DNA form, the CDR3 reads TGCGCCAGCAGCCCGGGGAAGACAGGGCAAGGAAACATTCAGTACTTC. The genes are TRBV4-3 and TRBJ2-4, with 7 bases identical to TRBD1. Germline V gene lookup returns CDR1 LGHNA and CDR2 YSLEER. V gave up 4 bases and J gave up 6 bases; unmatched junction bases: 12. The CDR3 runs to 16 residues.

The gene calls are TRBV7-3 and TRBJ1-6; D unclear. Trimming took 4 bases from V and 7 from J, leaving 8 bases between them. The germline V gene encodes CDR1 SGHTA and CDR2 FQGTGA. CDR3 length: 13 amino acids. Here the CDR3 reads CASSSGSNSPLHF. CDR3 DNA: TGTGCCAGCAGCTCCGGGTCCAATTCACCCCTCCACTTT.

V gene TRBV7-7 combines with J gene TRBJ1-3, with TRBD1 identical over 7 bases. CDR1 and CDR2 (germline): SSHAT, FNYEAQ (reference sequence). The CDR3 is 17 amino acids. V was clipped by 2 bases and J by 5 bases; unmatched bases: 12. The chain's CDR3 is CASSLPTRDSLRNTIYF. As DNA, the CDR3 is TGTGCCAGCAGCTTACCCACGAGGGACAGTCTCCGAAACACCATATATTTT.

The chain links TRBV4-1 to TRBJ2-7; 10 nucleotides match TRBD2. The length of the CDR3 is 14 residues. Looked up from germline, CDR1 is MGHRA and CDR2 is YSYEKL. The V segment lost 1 base and the J segment 3 bases; nucleotides outside the gene matches: 0. The CDR3 coding sequence is TGCGCCAGCAGCCAAGCTAGCGGGGGCTACGAGCAGTACTTC. The encoded protein is CASSQASGGYEQYF.

This chain links TRBV5-6 with TRBJ2-2; D call uncertain. Germline CDR1 SGHDT, CDR2 YYEEEE. The CDR3 sequence is 15 residues long. V was trimmed by 2 bases and J by 4 bases, leaving 12 bases between them. CDR3 bases: TGTGCCAGCAGCTTAAGACCTGTCGGCACCGGGGAGCTGTTTTTT. Protein: CASSLRPVGTGELFF.

V usage is TRBV10-3 and J usage is TRBJ1-5; 10 positions match TRBD1. Trimming took 6 bases from V and 6 from J; bases not matched to a gene: 5. The CDR3 is 14 amino acids. From germline, CDR1 is ENHRY and CDR2 SYGVKD. The DNA of the CDR3 is TGTGCCATCAGGCTGACAGGGGGCGGTCAGCCCCAGCATTTT. Translated, it gives CAIRLTGGGQPQHF.